Presented here are 6 T cell receptor beta chains from one specimen sequenced in a study of CD8 T cells in Susac syndrome. Reverse transcription of about 0.45 to 1 ug RNA was carried out with random hexamers. Using its own MiXCR run on the immunoSEQ multiplex PCR reads, TCRdb lists one record per CDR3 protein. The repertoire holds 140,000 or so distinct CDR3 sequences, with 94% as singletons. Sequences were obtained from CD4+ T cells from PBMCs. These receptors all come from a human donor in good health.

The chain recombines TRBV27 with TRBJ2-3; D is uncertain. CDR1 is MNHEY, CDR2 SMNVEV, per germline (reference sequence). With 5 bases removed from V and 2 bases from J, the gap between germline ends came to 11 bases. The CDR3 has 14 amino acids. The CDR3: CASSPRALTDTQYF. The CDR3 DNA reads TGTGCCAGCAGTCCCCGAGCCCTCACAGATACGCAGTATTTT.

The CDR3 spells CSVGGTSGSYEQFF. CDR3 nucleotide sequence: TGCAGCGTTGGAGGGACTAGCGGGAGTTATGAGCAGTTCTTC. The chain employs TRBV29-1 and TRBJ2-1, with 14 nucleotides matching TRBD2. The CDR3 is 14 amino acids. The ends lost 4 bases at V and 8 bases at J; junction bases unmatched: 4. Germline assignment: CDR1 SQVTM and CDR2 ANQGSEA.

The genes are TRBV3-1 and TRBJ2-1, with 8 bases fitting TRBD1. Germline-derived CDR1 and CDR2 are LGHDT and YNNKEL (reference sequence). The CDR3 loop spans 14 amino acids. J gave up 5 bases and V 5 bases, and 5 bases lay outside the gene matches. CDR3 protein: CASSSRTGHNEQFF. The CDR3 nucleotides are TGTGCCAGCAGCTCAAGGACAGGGCACAATGAGCAGTTCTTC.

CDR3 sequence reads: CAWSGLRGSGGYTF. CDR3 DNA sequence: TGTGCCTGGTCGGGGTTGCGGGGATCCGGGGGCTACACCTTC. J is TRBJ1-2 and V is TRBV30, with no clear D. This CDR3 has 14 amino acids. Germline V gives CDR1 GTSNPN, CDR2 SVGIG (reference sequence). The germline V and J ends were trimmed by 5 bases and 8 bases, with 21 bases remaining between them.

The gene calls are TRBV7-2 and TRBJ2-3; D not resolved. With 5 bases removed from V and 1 base from J, the gap between germline ends came to 10 bases. The CDR3 has 14 amino acids. The V gene's germline CDR1 is SGHTA and CDR2 FQGNSA. CDR3: CASSVSRGTDTQYF. As DNA, the CDR3 is TGTGCCAGCAGCGTATCCCGGGGCACAGATACGCAGTATTTT.

The V call is TRBV12-3 or TRBV12-4, the J call TRBJ2-5; D remains ambiguous. Trimming took 3 bases from V and 5 from J, leaving 10 bases between them. The length of the CDR3 is 13 residues. CDR3 sequence: CASSLFVSETQYF. The CDR3 region has the DNA TGTGCCAGCAGTTTGTTCGTTTCGGAGACCCAGTACTTC.